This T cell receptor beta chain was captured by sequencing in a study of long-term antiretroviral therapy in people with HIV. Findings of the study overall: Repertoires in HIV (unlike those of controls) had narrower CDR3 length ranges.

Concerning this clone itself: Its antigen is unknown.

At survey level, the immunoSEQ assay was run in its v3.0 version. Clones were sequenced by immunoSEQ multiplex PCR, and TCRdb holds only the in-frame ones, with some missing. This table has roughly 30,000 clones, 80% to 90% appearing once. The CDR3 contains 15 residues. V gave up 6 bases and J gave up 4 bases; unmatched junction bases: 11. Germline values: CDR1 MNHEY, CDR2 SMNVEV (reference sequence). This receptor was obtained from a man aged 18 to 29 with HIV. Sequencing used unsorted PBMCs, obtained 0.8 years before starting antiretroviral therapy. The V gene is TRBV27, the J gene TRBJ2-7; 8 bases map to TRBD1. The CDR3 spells CASSPQDRDFYEQYF. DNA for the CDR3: TGTGCCAGCAGCCCCCAGGACAGGGATTTTTACGAGCAGTACTTC.